The following is a T cell receptor (beta chain) sequence with its context. These data come from a study of blood T cells in healthy people across ages. The use of a sample-barcoded 5' primer and a J-beta primer mix characterized a second PCR of 7 to 11 cycles. TCRdb reanalysed the 5' RACE reads using MiXCR and keeps one entry per CDR3 protein. The table shows about 970,000 distinct CDR3 sequences, with 51% occurring only once. Germline V gene sequence: CDR1 SGHDT, CDR2 YYEEEE. Trimming shortened V by 4 bases and J by 0 bases, and 14 bases separated the two germline ends. The CDR3 has 17 residues. This chain links TRBV5-6 with TRBJ2-6; a weak D match, TRBD2 (6 bases). Sequencing was performed on blood. The receptor's source is a woman between 55 and 75 years old in good health. The CDR3 loop is CASSRTSQRSGANVLTF. In DNA, the CDR3 is TGTGCCAGCAGCAGAACTAGCCAACGCTCTGGGGCCAACGTCCTGACTTTC.